This TCR beta chain appears in the sequencing data of a study of cytomegalovirus exposure and HLA in healthy donors. General study points: Clonal expansion was found to be greater in HLA-associated TCR beta chains than in equally common others in a later analysis. TCR beta chains numbering 164 were designated cytomegalovirus-associated.

As for this clone: Its antigen is unidentified.

The PCR made use of 60 Vbeta and 13 Jbeta primers. Method: immunoSEQ multiplex PCR; TCRdb's copy keeps in-frame clones and lacks some. The sample includes 150,000 to 200,000 clones, about four fifths of them seen just once. Germline CDR1 is SGHRS and CDR2 is YFSETQ. V gave up 0 bases and J gave up 4 bases; unmatched junction bases: 0. The CDR3 sequence is 15 residues long. Among the donors, all were healthy bone marrow donors. The rearrangement joins TRBV5-1 to TRBJ2-1; TRBD1 matches 11 bases. Source material: PBMCs. The sequence was collected from a man under 40 in good health and CMV-seropositive. CDR3: CASSLGDRGYNEQFF. CDR3 coding DNA: TGCGCCAGCAGCTTGGGGGACAGGGGGTACAATGAGCAGTTCTTC.